The 10 T cell receptor beta chains given below trace back to one sample, sequenced in a study of PD-L1 blockade in urothelial cancer. Produced via immunoSEQ multiplex PCR; TCRdb's table is partial and in-frame only. The sample includes about 110,000 clones, roughly 84% seen only once; the top ten take 2.4%. Sequences were derived from PBMCs, sampled around atezolizumab (anti-PD-L1) treatment. Source of these receptors: a man aged 50 to 60 with urothelial cancer.

The V call is TRBV4-1, the J call TRBJ2-2; maybe TRBD1 (5 bases). V lost 0 bases and J lost 7, with 15 bases in between. Germline lookup yields CDR1 MGHRA and CDR2 YSYEKL. The length of the CDR3 is 16 residues. The CDR3 loop reads CASSQDRGFYHGELFF. The DNA for the CDR3 is TGCGCCAGCAGCCAAGATAGGGGTTTTTATCACGGGGAGCTGTTTTTT.

This chain joins TRBV29-1 and TRBJ1-1; D perhaps matches TRBD1 (5 bases). CDR1 and CDR2 (germline): SQVTM, ANQGSEA. V was clipped by 4 bases and J by 4 bases, with 7 bases between them. The CDR3 is 11 residues long. CDR3 sequence reads: CSVVGGTEAFF. CDR3 coding DNA: TGCAGCGTTGTGGGGGGCACTGAAGCTTTCTTT.

V is TRBV19 and J is TRBJ2-7; 12 bases are shared with TRBD2. With 5 bases clipped from V and 3 bases from J, the junction kept 8 bases outside the gene matches. In germline, CDR1 is LNHDA, CDR2 SQIVND (reference sequence). This CDR3 has 16 residues. The CDR3 is CASSSTTSGRIYEQYF. The CDR3 bases are TGTGCCAGTAGTTCAACTACTAGCGGGAGGATCTACGAGCAGTACTTC.

The rearrangement joins TRBV5-1 to TRBJ2-1, with 8 bases that match TRBD2. Trimming took 2 bases from V and 0 from J; bases not matched to a gene: 1. This CDR3 spans 15 amino acids. Looked up from germline, CDR1 is SGHRS and CDR2 is YFSETQ. The CDR3 is CASSFSGVSYNEQFF. DNA for the CDR3: TGCGCCAGCAGCTTTAGCGGGGTCTCCTACAATGAGCAGTTCTTC.

The V and J genes are TRBV2 and TRBJ2-5; 7 bases fit TRBD2. Looked up from germline, CDR1 is SNHLY and CDR2 is FYNNEI. The CDR3 has 16 residues. After removal of 3 bases from V and 4 bases from J, the junction contained 11 bases not matched to a gene. The CDR3 sequence is CASSERRTGGPETQYF. The CDR3 nucleotides read TGTGCCAGCAGTGAGAGACGGACGGGAGGCCCAGAGACCCAGTACTTC.

The chain is built from TRBV19 and TRBJ2-1; 12 nucleotides line up with TRBD2. Trimming removed 4 bases from V and 4 bases from J; junction bases left unmatched: 8. The germline gives CDR1 LNHDA, CDR2 SQIVND (reference sequence). The length of the CDR3 is 17 residues. CDR3 loop: CASSTYGLAGTYNEQFF. The CDR3 DNA reads as TGTGCCAGTAGTACCTACGGACTAGCGGGAACGTACAATGAGCAGTTCTTC.

The V and J genes are TRBV12-5 and TRBJ2-1, with D perhaps TRBD2 (7 bases). Trimming left V 4 bases short and J 10 bases short, with 11 bases between. Germline loops: CDR1 LGHNT, CDR2 FRNRAP. This CDR3 region has 12 residues. Written as DNA, the CDR3 is TGTGCTAGTGGTTCTGGGGGGGCCGAGCAGTTCTTC. The encoded protein is CASGSGGAEQFF.

V and J are TRBV5-4 and TRBJ1-5; perhaps TRBD1 as D (6 bases). V was pared by 0 bases and J by 3 bases, with 10 bases between. Per germline, CDR1 SGHNT and CDR2 YYREEE (reference sequence). The CDR3 spans 15 residues. CDR3 region: CASSLDRGFNQPQHF. For the CDR3, the DNA is TGTGCCAGCAGCTTGGATAGGGGGTTCAATCAGCCCCAGCATTTT.

This chain connects TRBV30 to TRBJ1-2, with 7 bases aligning to TRBD1. The CDR3 covers 18 residues. Germline lookup yields CDR1 GTSNPN and CDR2 SVGIG (reference sequence). V trimming: 2 bases; J trimming: 2 bases; junction bases outside the gene matches: 17. CDR3 in DNA: TGTGCCTGGAGTAAAGAAACCGGGACAGCGATCCCCAACTATGGCTACACCTTC. Translation gives CAWSKETGTAIPNYGYTF.

This rearrangement joins TRBV9 to TRBJ2-5; possible D gene TRBD1, 5 bases. The CDR3 loop spans 14 amino acids. Germline CDR1 reads SGDLS; CDR2 reads YYNGEE. V was trimmed by 3 bases and J by 1 base, leaving 10 bases between them. This chain's CDR3 is CASSAGGAQETQYF. The CDR3, as DNA: TGTGCCAGCAGCGCGGGTGGGGCCCAAGAGACCCAGTACTTC.